This T cell receptor (beta chain) emerged from a study of blood T cell repertoires in COVID-19. Study at large: Researchers got acute and convalescent COVID-19 samples from the United States, Italy and Spain.

Authors' analysis steps: Researchers report that nucleated cell counts were estimated from reference gene primer amplification. Produced via immunoSEQ multiplex PCR; TCRdb's table is partial and in-frame only. That table gives V, J and clone size, and the DNA gave D and trimming. The data hold 200,000 to 300,000 clones, with roughly four fifths observed a single time. V lost 1 base and J 0 bases, leaving 13 bases between the germline ends. Germline CDR1 is MDHEN and CDR2 is SYDVKM. The CDR3 covers 17 residues. The V call is TRBV28, the J call TRBJ2-1; tentative D call: TRBD2 (5 bases). This receptor was obtained from a woman under 30 with acute or convalescent COVID-19. The sample comprised peripheral blood. The CDR3 DNA reads TGTGCCAGCAGTTTATTCGAGGGCCCGAGCTCCTACAATGAGCAGTTCTTC. Protein: CASSLFEGPSSYNEQFF.